The 18 T cell receptor beta chains listed next were all sequenced from one sample in a study of blood T cell repertoires in COVID-19. TCRdb's table, derived via immunoSEQ multiplex PCR, lists solely in-frame clones and lacks some. The sample yields about 69,000 clones, approximately 83% seen once. Material for sequencing was peripheral blood. The receptor source for this set is an elderly man with acute or convalescent COVID-19.

The V call is TRBV7-2, the J call TRBJ2-7, with 9 bases fitting TRBD2. The CDR3 extends over 16 amino acids. The germline CDR1 and CDR2 sequences are SGHTA and FQGNSA. V dropped 1 base and J dropped 3; count of bases not matched to a gene: 7. The chain's CDR3 is CASSLVSSSGSYEQYF. Written as DNA, the CDR3 is TGTGCCAGCAGCTTAGTGTCGAGTAGCGGGAGCTACGAGCAGTACTTC.

The genes are TRBV5-8 and TRBJ1-5; 8 bases line up with TRBD1. With 0 bases clipped from V and 2 bases from J, the junction kept 7 bases outside the gene matches. CDR1 and CDR2 from the germline V gene are SGHTS and YDEGEE. The CDR3 is made up of 17 amino acids. This chain's CDR3 is CASSLGQGMGGNQPQHF. The CDR3 DNA follows: TGTGCCAGCAGCTTGGGACAGGGGATGGGAGGCAATCAGCCCCAGCATTTT. Full variable domain (missing parts from reference TRBV5-8 and TRBJ1-5): EAGVTQSPTHLIKTRGQQATLRCSPISGHTSVYWYQQALGLGLQFLLWYDEGEERNRGNFPPRFSGRQFPNYSSELNVNALELEDSALYLCASSLGQGMGGNQPQHFGDGTRLSIL.

The genes are TRBV5-8 and TRBJ2-1; D not certain. CDR1 and CDR2 (germline): SGHTS, YDEGEE. This CDR3 has 17 amino acids. V gave up 7 bases and J gave up 3 bases, with 23 bases separating them. The CDR3 DNA follows: TGTGCCAGCCCCCTCCCATCGAAGCGTCTCATCTACAATGAGCAGTTCTTC. Protein: CASPLPSKRLIYNEQFF.

The chain carries TRBV19 and TRBJ2-7; the D is unclear. V shed 3 bases and J shed 0 bases, with 12 bases lying between them. The CDR3 has 15 residues. Germline loops: CDR1 LNHDA, CDR2 SQIVND (reference sequence). The CDR3 region has the DNA TGTGCCAGTAGTATTGGTGGCAGTACCTCCTACGAGCAGTACTTC. Translation gives CASSIGGSTSYEQYF.

This rearrangement joins TRBV5-4 to TRBJ1-1; a possible D gene is TRBD1 (5 bases). This CDR3 is built from 15 residues. The germline V gene has CDR1 SGHNT and CDR2 YYREEE (reference sequence). Trimming removed 0 bases at V and 4 bases at J, with 13 bases between. The DNA of the CDR3 is TGTGCCAGCAGCTTGGCGGGCAGGAGGGGCACTGAAGCTTTCTTT. Its protein is CASSLAGRRGTEAFF.

This clone was seen once. V gene TRBV19 combines with J gene TRBJ2-3; the D gene is possibly TRBD2 (5 bases). Trimming removed 1 base at V and 3 bases at J, with 14 bases between. The V gene's germline CDR1 is LNHDA and CDR2 SQIVND (reference sequence). The CDR3 contains 16 residues. The CDR3 loop is CASSIGRGLRTDTQYF. Here the CDR3 DNA reads TGTGCCAGTAGTATAGGTCGGGGTTTGAGGACAGATACGCAGTATTTT.

The J gene is TRBJ2-3, the V gene TRBV19; 11 bases map to TRBD2. This CDR3 region has 16 residues. Per the germline V gene, CDR1 is LNHDA and CDR2 is SQIVND (reference sequence). V lost 5 bases to trimming and J lost 5 bases; unmatched junction nucleotides: 9. DNA of the CDR3: TGTGCCAGTAGTCGTCCTAGCGGGAGGTTCGGAGATACGCAGTATTTT. It encodes CASSRPSGRFGDTQYF. The entire variable domain, with the rest obtained from reference TRBV19 and TRBJ2-3, is as follows: DGGITQSPKYLFRKEGQNVTLSCEQNLNHDAMYWYRQDPGQGLRLIYYSQIVNDFQKGDIAEGYSVSREKKESFPLTVTSAQKNPTAFYLCASSRPSGRFGDTQYFGPGTRLTVL.

This clone came up a few times. The gene calls are TRBV7-9 and TRBJ2-1, with 14 nucleotides matching TRBD2. The CDR3 has 19 residues. V trimming: 3 bases; J trimming: 7 bases; junction bases outside the gene matches: 14. CDR1 is SEHNR, CDR2 FQNEAQ, per germline (reference sequence). CDR3 region: CASSFRRLAGGPILNEQFF. The CDR3 DNA sequence: TGTGCCAGCAGCTTCAGGAGACTAGCGGGAGGGCCGATCCTGAATGAGCAGTTCTTC.

This chain uses TRBV5-8 with TRBJ1-1, with TRBD1 identical over 7 bases. The CDR3 runs 14 residues. Losses at the gene ends were 1 base for V and 5 bases for J; bases not matched to a gene: 5. Germline assignment: CDR1 SGHTS and CDR2 YDEGEE. CDR3 DNA: TGTGCCAGCAGCTTGTTATCAGGGGGTACTGAAGCTTTCTTT. This codes for CASSLLSGGTEAFF. Based on the CDR3 plus reference TRBV5-8 and TRBJ1-1, the full variable domain is EAGVTQSPTHLIKTRGQQATLRCSPISGHTSVYWYQQALGLGLQFLLWYDEGEERNRGNFPPRFSGRQFPNYSSELNVNALELEDSALYLCASSLLSGGTEAFFGQGTRLTVV.

The V gene is TRBV19, the J gene TRBJ2-5; 7 nucleotides line up with TRBD1. The junction had 6 bases not matched to a gene; V was cut back by 4 bases and J by 1 base. Germline V gives CDR1 LNHDA, CDR2 SQIVND (reference sequence). This CDR3 is 15 amino acids long. DNA for the CDR3: TGTGCCAGTAGTACCTACAGGGGAACCCAAGAGACCCAGTACTTC. Amino acid sequence: CASSTYRGTQETQYF.

The chain recombines TRBV5-8 with TRBJ1-1, with D possibly TRBD1 on 6 matching bases. The germline CDR1 and CDR2 sequences are SGHTS and YDEGEE. Deletions cut 3 bases from V and 1 base from J, with 13 bases between. The CDR3 contains 15 residues. The CDR3 nucleotides read TGTGCCAGCAGCTGGGAAGGGGGTAGGAACACTGAAGCTTTCTTT. This encodes CASSWEGGRNTEAFF.

The chain carries TRBV5-1 and TRBJ2-1; 7 bases match TRBD2. Per the germline V gene, CDR1 is SGHRS and CDR2 is YFSETQ. This CDR3 comprises 14 residues. V shed 3 bases, J shed 8 bases, and the junction held 8 bases outside the gene matches. The CDR3 region has the DNA TGCGCCAGCAGCTGGGGGGGACGGATCGATGAGCAGTTCTTC. It is translated as CASSWGGRIDEQFF.

The chain carries TRBV5-4 and TRBJ1-1, with 7 positions matching TRBD1. CDR1 SGHNT and CDR2 YYREEE come from the germline V gene (reference sequence). The CDR3 has 15 residues. V shed 4 bases, J shed 1 base, and the junction held 7 bases outside the gene matches. The DNA for the CDR3 is TGTGCCAGCAGCCCCTGGACAGGCTGGAACACTGAAGCTTTCTTT. Translation: CASSPWTGWNTEAFF.

The CDR3 sequence is CASSFGGQGGEKLFF. CDR3 nucleotides: TGTGCCAGCAGCTTCGGAGGACAGGGGGGGGAAAAACTGTTTTTT. The chain uses TRBV11-2 and TRBJ1-4, with 10 bases matching TRBD1. V shed 3 bases and J 8 bases; nucleotides not matched to a gene: 6. The CDR3 has 15 residues. CDR1 and CDR2 from the germline V gene are SGHAT and FQNNGV. Looking up the rest from reference TRBV11-2 and TRBJ1-4 gives the full variable domain: EAGVAQSPRYKIIEKRQSVAFWCNPISGHATLYWYQQILGQGPKLLIQFQNNGVVDDSQLPKDRFSAERLKGVDSTLKIQPAKLEDSAVYLCASSFGGQGGEKLFFGSGTQLSVL.

The rearrangement joins TRBV9 to TRBJ2-7; the match to TRBD2 covers 7 bases. Germline-derived CDR1 and CDR2 are SGDLS and YYNGEE. The CDR3 has 14 residues. V was pared by 7 bases and J by 6 bases, with 13 bases of the junction left unmatched. The CDR3 DNA is TGTGCCAGCTCCCTTGGGGAGGGCCGAGGCGAGCAGTACTTC. It encodes CASSLGEGRGEQYF.

CDR3 sequence reads: CASSVRASGSTAGTQYF. CDR3 coding DNA: TGTGCCAGCAGTGTAAGGGCTAGCGGGAGTACGGCCGGGACCCAGTACTTC. The chain recombines TRBV6-1 with TRBJ2-5, with 10 bases aligning to TRBD2. The CDR3 contains 17 residues. V shed 4 bases, J shed 7 bases, and the junction held 15 bases outside the gene matches. Germline CDR1 reads MNHNS; CDR2 reads SASEGT.

This clone has only a few counts. V is TRBV4-3 and J is TRBJ1-2; D not resolved. CDR1 and CDR2 (germline): LGHNA, YSLEER. CDR3 length equals 15 residues. V was trimmed by 6 bases and J by 9 bases, leaving 23 bases between them. The CDR3 is CASSSMSDRESSYTF. The DNA for the CDR3 is TGCGCCAGCAGTTCCATGAGCGACCGTGAATCAAGCTACACCTTC.

V usage is TRBV2 and J usage is TRBJ2-1, with 12 bases matching TRBD2. J lost 7 bases, V lost 3 bases, and 4 bases had no gene match. This CDR3 comprises 15 residues. Germline-derived CDR1 and CDR2 are SNHLY and FYNNEI. CDR3 sequence reads: CASSDRLAGDNEQFF. The DNA of the CDR3 is TGTGCCAGCAGTGACAGACTAGCGGGAGATAATGAGCAGTTCTTC.